The subject of this entry is one TCR beta chain. Its target is not known. This specimen comes from a study of cytomegalovirus exposure and HLA in healthy donors. The PCR employed 60 Vbeta primers together with 13 Jbeta primers. TCRdb keeps only in-frame clones here, not all; method: immunoSEQ multiplex PCR. The sample includes under 90,000 clones. Germline loops: CDR1 GTSNPN, CDR2 SVGIG (reference sequence). Losses at the gene ends were 5 bases for V and 6 bases for J; bases not matched to a gene: 9. The CDR3 runs to 13 residues. Whereas donors were nominally healthy upon sampling, unrecorded immune exposures were probable. General observations from the study: Under in vitro conditions, three CMV-associated chains were confirmed as specific for CMV antigens. Cytomegalovirus-associated TCR beta chains were listed, numbering 164.

The chain recombines TRBV30 with TRBJ1-2; 7 bases agree with TRBD1. The sequence came from a female donor in good health and CMV-seropositive. The sequencing input was PBMCs. CDR3 amino acids: CAWVGQLVDGYTF. CDR3 bases: TGTGCCTGGGTGGGACAGCTAGTCGATGGCTACACCTTC.